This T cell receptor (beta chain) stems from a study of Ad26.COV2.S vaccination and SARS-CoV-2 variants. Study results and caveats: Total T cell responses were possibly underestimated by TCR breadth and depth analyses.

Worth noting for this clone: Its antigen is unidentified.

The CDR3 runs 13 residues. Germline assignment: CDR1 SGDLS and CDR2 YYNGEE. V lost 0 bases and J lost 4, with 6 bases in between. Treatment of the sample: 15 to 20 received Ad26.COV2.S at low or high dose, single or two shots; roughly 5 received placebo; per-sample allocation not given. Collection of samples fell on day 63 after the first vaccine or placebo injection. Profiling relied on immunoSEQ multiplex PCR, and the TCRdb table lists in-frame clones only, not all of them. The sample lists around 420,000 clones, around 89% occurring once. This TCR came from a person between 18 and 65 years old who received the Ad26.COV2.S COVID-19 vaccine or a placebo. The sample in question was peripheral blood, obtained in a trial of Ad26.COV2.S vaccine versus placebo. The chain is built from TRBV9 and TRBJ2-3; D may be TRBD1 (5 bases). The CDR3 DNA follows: TGTGCCAGCAGCGTAGGGACATCAGATACGCAGTATTTT. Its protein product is CASSVGTSDTQYF.